These T cell receptor beta chains were read from a single sample in a study of CD8 T cells in Susac syndrome. Each CDR3 protein is one row after TCRdb ran MiXCR on the immunoSEQ multiplex PCR reads. The table includes approximately 210,000 distinct CDR3 sequences, roughly 96% detected once. The sample was CD4+ T cells from PBMCs. These receptors originate from a human donor with multiple sclerosis. CDR3s include the opening cysteine and the closing phenylalanine or tryptophan. The D gene is left open where the match is weak. Size is omitted from some rows. Given values are once, few, many or a class for expanded clones.

size	V	D	J	DNA	CDR3
NA	TRBV15	TRBD2	TRBJ2-1	TGTGCCACCAGCGGAGTAAGACTAGCGGGATCTGAGCAGTTCTTC	CATSGVRLAGSEQFF
NA	TRBV29-1	NA	TRBJ2-7	TGCAGCGTATACCTAGCGCCCTTAGGGGAGCAGTACTTC	CSVYLAPLGEQYF
NA	TRBV25-1	TRBD1	TRBJ1-2	TGTGCCAGCAGCCGGACAGGGCTCAACTATGGCTACACCTTC	CASSRTGLNYGYTF
NA	TRBV5-6	NA	TRBJ2-7	TGTGCCAGCAGCTTGTGGCAGACAACGAGCGAGCAGTACTTC	CASSLWQTTSEQYF
NA	TRBV12-3/TRBV12-4	TRBD2	TRBJ2-3	TGTGCCAGCAGCCTAAGCGGGGGGGCAGGAGATACGCAGTATTTT	CASSLSGGAGDTQYF
NA	TRBV6-6	NA	TRBJ2-7	TGTGCCAGCAGCCCCCTCGCTGCAGCCCCATCTGACGAGCAGTACTTC	CASSPLAAAPSDEQYF
NA	TRBV10-2	NA	TRBJ1-1	TGCGCCAGCAGTGAGTTCCGTTTGGGGAGTGAAGCTTTCTTT	CASSEFRLGSEAFF
NA	TRBV5-6	NA	TRBJ1-5	TGTGCCAGCAGCTTCGGACAGCACAATCAGCCCCAGCATTTT	CASSFGQHNQPQHF
NA	TRBV20-1	NA	TRBJ1-5	TGCAGGCGGCACGACCGCTTAGCGATGGTGCCCCAGCATTTT	CRRHDRLAMVPQHF
NA	TRBV2	NA	TRBJ1-2	TGTGCCAGCAGTGAGACGGCAGGGCTGGGTGGCTACACCTTC	CASSETAGLGGYTF
NA	TRBV20-1	NA	TRBJ1-4	TGCAGTGCACAGGGCCCAAATGAAAAACTGTTTTTT	CSAQGPNEKLFF
NA	TRBV5-1	TRBD2	TRBJ2-3	TGCGCCAGCAGCTTATTCACTAGCGGCACAGATACGCAGTATTTT	CASSLFTSGTDTQYF
NA	TRBV30	NA	TRBJ2-7	TGTGCCTGGAGCCGCCCCAGGGGCAACTACGAGCAGTACTTC	CAWSRPRGNYEQYF
once	TRBV7-2	NA	TRBJ1-2	TGTGCCAGCAGCCCCCGGGTCACGCAGGGGAGCTATGGCTACACCTTC	CASSPRVTQGSYGYTF
NA	TRBV29-1	TRBD1	TRBJ2-2	TGCAGCGTTTACAGGGGGCTCACCGGGGAGCTGTTTTTT	CSVYRGLTGELFF
NA	TRBV2	TRBD2	TRBJ2-3	TGTGCCAGCAGTGGAGCTTCCGGCGGGGGGCTGTATTTT	CASSGASGGGLYF
once	TRBV6-2/TRBV6-3	NA	TRBJ1-2	TGTGCCAGCACCGAAGGACGGAACTATGGCTACACCTTC	CASTEGRNYGYTF
NA	TRBV19	NA	TRBJ2-5	TGTGCCAGTAGTTTCACGGGGGAGACCCAGTACTTC	CASSFTGETQYF
NA	TRBV7-2	NA	TRBJ2-5	TGTGCCAGCAGCTCCTATTTTGAGACCCAGTACTTC	CASSSYFETQYF
once	TRBV29-1	NA	TRBJ2-3	TGCAGCCCTCGGACCGAAAGCACAGATACGCAGTATTTT	CSPRTESTDTQYF
NA	TRBV6-5	NA	TRBJ1-6	TGTGCCAGCAGTTACTCGACTGGGATGGCACCCCTCCACTTT	CASSYSTGMAPLHF
NA	TRBV14	NA	TRBJ2-5	TGTGCCAGCAGCCAAGGGGCCAGAGGGACCCAGTACTTC	CASSQGARGTQYF
NA	TRBV12-3/TRBV12-4	TRBD1	TRBJ2-7	TGTGCCAGCAGTTCCGGACAGGGGGGTGTGATCTACGAGCAGTACTTC	CASSSGQGGVIYEQYF
NA	TRBV20-1	NA	TRBJ1-1	TGCAGTGCTCCCTTGAGGAACACTGAAGCTTTCTTT	CSAPLRNTEAFF
NA	TRBV29-1	NA	TRBJ1-5	TGCAGCGCCATAACCCCTAATCAGCCCCAGCATTTT	CSAITPNQPQHF
NA	TRBV6-5	TRBD2	TRBJ2-1	TGTGCCAGCAGTTACTCGGCCCGGGGGGGCCTCAATGAGCAGTTCTTC	CASSYSARGGLNEQFF
NA	TRBV30	NA	TRBJ1-1	TGTGCCTGGAGTTATAGTGAGAACACTGAAGCTTTCTTT	CAWSYSENTEAFF
NA	TRBV11-2	NA	TRBJ1-6	TGTGCCAGCAGCTTAGCTCAGGGTCGTCCCCTCCACTTT	CASSLAQGRPLHF
NA	TRBV29-1	NA	TRBJ2-1	TGCAGCAGCCGCATAGCGGAAGGACCCTACAATGAGCAGTTCTTC	CSSRIAEGPYNEQFF
NA	TRBV5-4	NA	TRBJ1-2	TGTGCCAGCAGCACAAGGACAGAGGCTAACTATGGCTACACCTTC	CASSTRTEANYGYTF
NA	TRBV20-1	TRBD2	TRBJ2-7	TGCAGTGCTAGTTTTCGGGGGGGACGAAGGGCCTACGAGCAGTACTTC	CSASFRGGRRAYEQYF
NA	TRBV5-6	TRBD2	TRBJ2-1	TGTGCCAGCAGCTTGATGTTGGTAGCGGGAGGGAATGAGCAGTTCTTC	CASSLMLVAGGNEQFF
NA	TRBV20-1	NA	TRBJ1-2	TGCAGTGCTCCAATTAGGCGGGGGTCGTATGGAGGCTACACCTTC	CSAPIRRGSYGGYTF
NA	TRBV12-3/TRBV12-4	TRBD1	TRBJ2-5	TGTGCCAGCAGGACAGGGGTGGTTGAGACCCAGTACTTC	CASRTGVVETQYF
NA	TRBV7-2	NA	TRBJ2-5	TGTGCCAGCAGCCAGACTAGGGGGGCGTTAGGGACCCAGTACTTC	CASSQTRGALGTQYF
NA	TRBV20-1	NA	TRBJ2-7	TGCAGTGCTGGTTACCCAGCCACACGGCTAAACGAGCAGTACTTC	CSAGYPATRLNEQYF
NA	TRBV6-5	NA	TRBJ2-4	TGTGCCAGCAGTTACGGCCCAGCTCAGTACTTC	CASSYGPAQYF
NA	TRBV6-5	TRBD1	TRBJ2-7	TGTGCCAGCAGTTACTCGGTCCTGGGACAGGGGGCGAAGGAGCAGTACTTC	CASSYSVLGQGAKEQYF
NA	TRBV27	TRBD1	TRBJ2-7	TGTGCCAGCAGTTCACCGGGACAGGTATTGGCTACCGAGCAGTACTTC	CASSSPGQVLATEQYF
NA	TRBV9	TRBD2	TRBJ2-1	TGTGCCAGCAGCGCCCCCCCACTAGCGGGAGGAGACAATGAGCAGTTCTTC	CASSAPPLAGGDNEQFF
NA	TRBV23-1	TRBD1	TRBJ1-3	TGCGCCAGCAGTCCTGGGACAGGTCCTAGGGGGTACACCATATATTTT	CASSPGTGPRGYTIYF
NA	TRBV29-1	TRBD1	TRBJ2-3	TGCAGCGTTGATCGTACAGGGGGCCCAGATACGCAGTATTTT	CSVDRTGGPDTQYF
NA	TRBV15	NA	TRBJ1-2	TGTGCCACCAGCGAGGAGATCCGGGACATTGGACCCTATGGCTACACCTTC	CATSEEIRDIGPYGYTF
NA	TRBV18	NA	TRBJ1-1	TGTGCCAGCTCACCCCTCACAGGGATGAACACTGAAGCTTTCTTT	CASSPLTGMNTEAFF
NA	TRBV30	NA	TRBJ2-7	TGTGCCTGGAGTATGGGGGTCTACGAGCAGTACTTC	CAWSMGVYEQYF
NA	TRBV28	NA	TRBJ2-5	TGTGCCAGCAGTGAACAGGGTGGAGAGACCCAGTACTTC	CASSEQGGETQYF
few	TRBV7-9	TRBD1	TRBJ2-7	TGTGCCAGCAGCCCAAGGACAGGGGGCGGCTACGAGCAGTACTTC	CASSPRTGGGYEQYF
few	TRBV7-9	TRBD2	TRBJ2-1	TGTGCCTCGAGCGGGAGCTCCTACAATGAGCAGTTCTTC	CASSGSSYNEQFF
NA	TRBV6-5	NA	TRBJ2-6	TGTGCCAGCAGTTACTCTCAAGTCGTAAGTCCTGGGGCCAACGTCCTGACTTTC	CASSYSQVVSPGANVLTF
NA	TRBV3-1	NA	TRBJ2-5	TGTGCCAGCAGCCCGAACCCGGGAGCAGGGAGGGAGACCCAGTACTTC	CASSPNPGAGRETQYF
NA	TRBV6-1	TRBD2	TRBJ2-5	TGTGCCAGCAGTCCATTAGCGGGGGTTCAAGAGACCCAGTACTTC	CASSPLAGVQETQYF
NA	TRBV27	NA	TRBJ1-1	TGTGCCAGCAGTCCACTAGTGGGAGGCACTGAAGCTTTCTTT	CASSPLVGGTEAFF
NA	TRBV3-1	NA	TRBJ2-1	TGTGCCAGCAGCAGTCGTGGGGGCCCGCGCGACAATGAGCAGTTCTTC	CASSSRGGPRDNEQFF
NA	TRBV25-1	NA	TRBJ2-2	TGTGCCAGCAGCCCACCAAGTGGCTGGGTCGCCGGGGAGCTGTTTTTT	CASSPPSGWVAGELFF
NA	TRBV5-6	TRBD2	TRBJ2-3	TGTGCCAGCAGCTTGGTTAGCGGGGGCACAGATACGCAGTATTTT	CASSLVSGGTDTQYF